The next 5 T cell receptor beta chains were all read from a single sample in a study of Ad26.COV2.S vaccination and SARS-CoV-2 variants. Treatment specified: 15 to 20 received Ad26.COV2.S at low or high dose, single or two shots; 5 received placebo; per-sample allocation not given. Following the first vaccine or placebo injection, samples were taken on day 63. Assay: immunoSEQ multiplex PCR; the TCRdb copy retains only in-frame clones and omits some. The table lists 350,000 to 400,000 clones, 88% of them singletons, with 3.5% in the top ten. The starting material was peripheral blood, obtained in a trial of Ad26.COV2.S vaccine versus placebo. The receptors shown here come from a person aged 18 to 59 who received the Ad26.COV2.S COVID-19 vaccine or a placebo.

The rearrangement links TRBV11-2 to TRBJ2-2, with 7 bases matching TRBD1. V shed 2 bases and J 6 bases; nucleotides not matched to a gene: 6. Germline V CDR1 and CDR2: SGHAT, FQNNGV. The CDR3 has 15 amino acids. CDR3 sequence reads: CASSLRTGYAGELFF. The CDR3, as DNA: TGTGCCAGCAGCTTAAGGACAGGTTATGCCGGGGAGCTGTTTTTT. Filled out from reference TRBV11-2 and TRBJ2-2, the complete variable domain reads EAGVAQSPRYKIIEKRQSVAFWCNPISGHATLYWYQQILGQGPKLLIQFQNNGVVDDSQLPKDRFSAERLKGVDSTLKIQPAKLEDSAVYLCASSLRTGYAGELFFGEGSRLTVL.

This clone has a handful of counts. This chain connects TRBV7-2 to TRBJ2-2, with D hard to call. V was trimmed by 2 bases and J by 3 bases, leaving 19 bases between them. The CDR3 covers 18 residues. The germline V gene has CDR1 SGHTA and CDR2 FQGNSA. CDR3 region: CASSLSVPPPADTGELFF. CDR3 bases: TGTGCCAGCAGCTTATCGGTCCCACCCCCGGCGGACACCGGGGAGCTGTTTTTT.

This clone showed up just a few times. This chain uses TRBV19 with TRBJ2-1, with 8 nucleotides matching TRBD2. V shed 0 bases and J 2 bases; nucleotides not matched to a gene: 6. CDR3 length equals 17 residues. Germline lookup yields CDR1 LNHDA and CDR2 SQIVND (reference sequence). The chain's CDR3 is CASSIDPGGGTYNEQFF. CDR3 DNA sequence: TGTGCCAGTAGTATAGATCCGGGCGGGGGGACCTACAATGAGCAGTTCTTC.

The chain carries TRBV4-1 and TRBJ1-2; possible D gene TRBD1, 5 bases. Germline loops: CDR1 MGHRA, CDR2 YSYEKL. Trimming stripped 0 bases from V and 4 bases from J, with 9 bases between. The CDR3 covers 14 residues. The CDR3: CASSQDSGTYGYTF. The CDR3 nucleotides are TGCGCCAGCAGCCAAGATTCGGGGACCTATGGCTACACCTTC.

The gene calls are TRBV4-3 and TRBJ2-7, with 7 bases fitting TRBD1. Losses at the gene ends were 0 bases for V and 0 bases for J; bases not matched to a gene: 2. There are 15 residues in the CDR3. Germline CDR1 is LGHNA and CDR2 is YSLEER. The CDR3 DNA sequence: TGCGCCAGCAGCCAAGATGAGGGGGCCTCCTACGAGCAGTACTTC. It specifies CASSQDEGASYEQYF.